The rows below give T cell receptor beta chains drawn from one sample of a study of T-cell memory formation after mild COVID-19. MiXCR, run by TCRdb on the 5' RACE reads, gives a single entry per CDR3 protein. The table lists approximately 260,000 distinct CDR3 sequences, 16% of them singletons. Sequences were obtained from PBMCs or a T cell subset sorted from them (not recorded which). Source of these receptors: a man younger than 35 who had mild COVID-19 (a few samples of this study predate the infection). Cell type and time point are not known. CDR3s include the opening cysteine and the closing phenylalanine or tryptophan. D genes are given only for firm matches. A row's size may be missing; if present it is once, few, many or a size class.

13,TRBV7-2,-,-,TRBJ2-3,CASSLSPPDTQYF,TGTGCCAGCAGCTTATCTCCCCCAGATACGCAGTATTTT
16,TRBV6-5,TRBD2,-,TRBJ2-3,CASGLRLGGGQDTQYF,TGTGCCAGCGGCCTGCGATTGGGCGGGGGTCAGGATACGCAGTATTTT
14,TRBV11-2,TRBD1,-,TRBJ1-5,CASSPTTGNQPQHF,TGTGCCAGCAGCCCGACGACAGGGAATCAGCCCCAGCATTTT
11,TRBV24-1,-,few,TRBJ2-1,CATSGYNEQFF,TGTGCCACCAGTGGGTACAATGAGCAGTTCTTC
16,TRBV7-3,TRBD1,few,TRBJ2-3,CASSSTGAPSTDTQYF,TGTGCCAGCAGCTCTACAGGGGCTCCAAGCACAGATACGCAGTATTTT
13,TRBV5-1,TRBD2,few,TRBJ2-3,CASSRTSLDTQYF,TGCGCCAGCAGCAGGACTAGCCTAGATACGCAGTATTTT
12,TRBV2,-,-,TRBJ1-2,CASGGALYGYTF,TGTGCCAGCGGAGGGGCTCTCTATGGCTACACCTTC
13,TRBV7-9,-,-,TRBJ2-5,CASSEGHQETQCF,TGTGCCAGCAGCGAGGGACACCAAGAGACCCAGTGCTTC
12,TRBV7-2,-,-,TRBJ1-1,CASSRPATEAFF,TGTGCCAGCAGCCGGCCCGCCACTGAAGCTTTCTTT
12,TRBV5-4,-,few,TRBJ1-4,CASSFQNEKLFF,TGTGCCAGCAGCTTTCAAAATGAAAAACTGTTTTTT
13,TRBV29-1,-,many,TRBJ1-1,CSVEKGWDTEAFF,TGCAGCGTTGAGAAGGGTTGGGACACTGAAGCTTTCTTT
11,TRBV7-9,-,-,TRBJ1-2,CASSLQGPYTF,TGTGCCAGCAGCCTACAGGGACCGTACACCTTC
13,TRBV3-1,-,-,TRBJ1-5,CASSLGIRQPQHF,TGTGCCAGCAGCCTAGGGATCCGACAGCCCCAGCATTTT
14,TRBV11-2,-,few,TRBJ2-5,CASSTGAFQETQYF,TGTGCCAGCTCCACGGGGGCCTTCCAAGAGACCCAGTACTTC
19,TRBV7-3,TRBD1,few,TRBJ2-2,CASSLFGQGNLGDTGELFF,TGTGCCAGCAGCTTATTCGGACAGGGTAATTTGGGCGACACCGGGGAGCTGTTTTTT
17,TRBV7-2,TRBD2,few,TRBJ2-1,CASSSFGLYAGGNEQFF,TGTGCCAGCAGCTCGTTCGGCCTCTACGCGGGGGGCAATGAGCAGTTCTTC
16,TRBV19,-,few,TRBJ1-1,CASSSPGRTLNTEAFF,TGTGCCAGTAGTAGCCCCGGGCGGACCTTGAACACTGAAGCTTTCTTT
13,TRBV15,-,few,TRBJ1-1,CATSRAPQGWAFF,TGTGCCACCAGCAGAGCCCCTCAGGGATGGGCTTTCTTT
14,TRBV18,-,once,TRBJ2-5,CASSPNRDLGTQYF,TGTGCCAGCTCACCCAACAGGGACCTCGGGACCCAGTACTTC
11,TRBV25-1,-,few,TRBJ2-7,CASLGAYEQYF,TGTGCCAGCTTAGGGGCTTACGAGCAGTACTTC
17,TRBV7-9,TRBD1,few,TRBJ1-2,CASSLTGRDRGGAGYTF,TGTGCCAGCAGCTTAACTGGCCGGGACAGGGGAGGTGCCGGCTACACCTTC
14,TRBV29-1,-,few,TRBJ2-6,CSVPPLAGANVLTF,TGCAGCGTGCCGCCCCTAGCTGGGGCCAACGTCCTGACTTTC
12,TRBV5-5,-,-,TRBJ2-1,CASSSQGVEQFF,TGTGCCAGCAGCTCGCAAGGGGTTGAGCAGTTCTTC
15,TRBV4-1,-,few,TRBJ2-1,CASSQLGASRNEQFF,TGCGCCAGCAGCCAACTAGGTGCTAGCAGGAATGAGCAGTTCTTC
10,TRBV6-5,-,many,TRBJ2-1,CASRDNEQFF,TGTGCCAGCAGGGACAATGAGCAGTTCTTC
14,TRBV12-3/TRBV12-4,TRBD1,few,TRBJ1-1,CASSDPDRGVEAFF,TGTGCCAGCAGTGACCCGGACAGGGGGGTCGAAGCTTTCTTT
16,TRBV7-7,-,-,TRBJ2-5,CASSPDRTVGWETQYF,TGTGCTAGCAGCCCGGATCGGACAGTCGGCTGGGAGACCCAGTACTTC
15,TRBV7-2,TRBD2,few,TRBJ2-2,CASSRGGAWTGELFF,TGTGCCAGCAGCCGCGGGGGGGCATGGACCGGGGAGCTGTTTTTT
14,TRBV5-1,-,few,TRBJ2-2,CASTHARGSGELFF,TGCGCCAGCACCCACGCCCGGGGATCGGGGGAGCTGTTTTTT
12,TRBV29-1,-,-,TRBJ2-3,CSVEDLGDTQYF,TGCAGCGTTGAAGATCTTGGGGATACGCAGTATTTT
15,TRBV6-2/TRBV6-3,-,few,TRBJ2-2,CASSYGGTRTGELFF,TGTGCCAGCAGTTACGGAGGGACTCGTACCGGGGAGCTGTTTTTT
12,TRBV20-1,-,-,TRBJ1-1,CSAPTRNTEAFF,TGCAGTGCCCCTACACGGAACACTGAAGCTTTCTTT
15,TRBV5-1,-,few,TRBJ2-5,CASSLGGWGQETQYF,TGCGCCAGCAGCTTGGGCGGGTGGGGCCAAGAGACCCAGTACTTC
13,TRBV6-2/TRBV6-3,TRBD2,many,TRBJ2-3,CASKWSGADTQYF,TGTGCCAGCAAGTGGAGCGGGGCAGATACGCAGTATTTT
12,TRBV12-3/TRBV12-4,-,medium-sized,TRBJ2-3,CASSSQGGTQYF,TGTGCCAGCAGTTCCCAGGGGGGAACGCAGTATTTT
14,TRBV29-1,TRBD1,few,TRBJ2-1,CSVPDRVAHNEQFF,TGCAGCGTTCCTGACAGGGTAGCCCACAATGAGCAGTTCTTC
15,TRBV4-1,-,few,TRBJ2-3,CASLRAGASTDTQYF,TGCGCCAGCCTCCGTGCAGGGGCTAGCACAGATACGCAGTATTTT
14,TRBV4-3,-,few,TRBJ2-7,CASSQDRGLGEQYF,TGCGCCAGCAGCCAAGACAGGGGCTTAGGCGAGCAGTACTTC